This T cell receptor beta chain is drawn from a study of shared clonotypes between healthy human individuals. Data came from immunoSEQ multiplex PCR; TCRdb stores just in-frame clones and leaves some out. The sample has around 1.5 million clones; under 99% are singletons. The study, taken as a whole, reports: Expectations were that clonotype sharing among donors would be affected by sequencing depth.

This CDR3 is 11 amino acids long. The germline gives CDR1 SGHTS, CDR2 YDEGEE. Trimming shortened V by 0 bases and J by 7 bases, and 5 bases separated the two germline ends. This clone was seen a single time. Antigen: not known. What was sequenced was naive CD4+ T cells sorted from blood. The subset: CD45RA+ positively selected. The TCR sequence derives from a man aged 25-40 years in good health. The chain recombines TRBV5-8 with TRBJ2-7; D is undetermined. The CDR3 loop reads CASSLAREQYF. CDR3 nucleotides: TGTGCCAGCAGCTTGGCCAGGGAGCAGTACTTC.